The 16 T cell receptor beta chains reported below all come from one sample, sequenced in a study of OX40 agonist ivuxolimab in advanced cancers. TCRdb's copy holds only in-frame clones and misses some; the assay was immunoSEQ multiplex PCR. The sample comprises 100,000 to 150,000 clones, approximately 94% of which are singletons, and roughly 0.94% rests with the top ten. The sample in question was CD4+ or CD8+ T cells sorted from blood, obtained in a trial of the OX40 agonist ivuxolimab. The receptors stem from an adult with an advanced solid tumor such as melanoma, head and neck, liver or kidney cancer.

The chain recombines TRBV4-3 with TRBJ2-1, with D unclear. CDR1 and CDR2 from the germline V gene are LGHNA and YSLEER. Deletions cut 0 bases from V and 10 bases from J, with 10 bases between. CDR3 length equals 13 residues. The CDR3 loop reads CASSQDPSAEQFF. The CDR3 DNA reads TGCGCCAGCAGCCAAGATCCCAGCGCAGAGCAGTTCTTC.

The chain recombines TRBV14 with TRBJ2-2; D perhaps matches TRBD1 (5 bases). Trimming removed 10 bases at V and 4 bases at J, with 16 bases between. The germline V gene encodes CDR1 SGHDN and CDR2 FVKESK. There are 14 residues in the CDR3. The CDR3 DNA reads TGTGCCACAAAGGGGCCCAGGGCCACCGGGGAGCTGTTTTTT. It yields the protein CATKGPRATGELFF. The full variable domain, its missing parts supplied by reference TRBV14 and TRBJ2-2, is EAGVTQFPSHSVIEKGQTVTLRCDPISGHDNLYWYRRVMGKEIKFLLHFVKESKQDESGMPNNRFLAERTGGTYSTLKVQPAELEDSGVYFCATKGPRATGELFFGEGSRLTVL.

The V and J genes are TRBV19 and TRBJ1-2; D is perhaps TRBD1 (5 bases). Germline values: CDR1 LNHDA, CDR2 SQIVND (reference sequence). Trimming pared 6 bases from V and 6 bases from J, leaving 14 bases between. The CDR3 runs to 13 residues. The CDR3, as DNA: TGTGCCAGTAGCCATGACGGGGCTGATGGCTACACCTTC. Protein sequence: CASSHDGADGYTF.

This chain links TRBV7-8 with TRBJ1-3; maybe TRBD1 (6 bases). Trimming removed 2 bases at V and 4 bases at J, with 9 bases between. The CDR3 is made up of 14 amino acids. The germline CDR1 and CDR2 sequences are SGHVS and FQNEAQ. Written as DNA, the CDR3 is TGTGCCAGCAGCTTATCCGGACAGGGAAACACCATATATTTT. Protein product: CASSLSGQGNTIYF.

This chain uses TRBV9 with TRBJ2-3; D ambiguous. The CDR3 extends over 15 amino acids. With 4 bases removed from V and 5 bases from J, the gap between germline ends came to 17 bases. Per germline, CDR1 SGDLS and CDR2 YYNGEE. The CDR3 reads CASSSPPGERDTQYF. The DNA for the CDR3 is TGTGCCAGCAGCAGTCCCCCGGGTGAGAGAGATACGCAGTATTTT.

The V gene is TRBV6-4, the J gene TRBJ2-3; TRBD2 agrees at 12 bases. V shed 3 bases, J shed 1 base, and the junction held 5 bases outside the gene matches. The CDR3 spans 17 residues. CDR1 and CDR2 (germline): MRHNA, SNTAGT. The CDR3 spells CASSDTSGGTRTDTQYF. CDR3 sequence (DNA): TGTGCCAGCAGTGATACTAGCGGGGGGACCCGCACAGATACGCAGTATTTT.

A remark on this clone: The junction does not match germline at one end; this may be a read error. V gene TRBV7-7 combines with J gene TRBJ2-2; D perhaps matches TRBD2 (6 bases). This CDR3 comprises 14 residues. The germline V gene encodes CDR1 SSHAT and CDR2 FNYEAQ (reference sequence). In DNA form, the CDR3 reads TGTGCTAGCAGCTCTGTGGGAGGAACCGGGGAGCTGTTTTTT. The encoded protein is CASSSVGGTGELFF.

The chain employs TRBV4-3 and TRBJ2-6; D uncertain. The germline V gene has CDR1 LGHNA and CDR2 YSLEER. V lost 0 bases and J 1 base, leaving 4 bases between the germline ends. This CDR3 region has 15 residues. As DNA, the CDR3 is TGCGCCAGCAGCCAAGACTTATCTGGGGCCAACGTCCTGACTTTC. This encodes CASSQDLSGANVLTF.

J is TRBJ2-5 and V is TRBV7-8, with D perhaps given as TRBD1 or TRBD2 (5 bases each). The CDR3 runs to 12 residues. V lost 5 bases and J 13 bases, leaving 17 bases between the germline ends. Germline-derived CDR1 and CDR2 are SGHVS and FQNEAQ. In DNA, the CDR3 is TGTGCCAGCAGCCTCTCCGGGACGCCAGGGTACTTC. It translates to CASSLSGTPGYF.

In regard to this clone: Other DNA sequences in the same sample also yield this CDR3. The chain links TRBV7-3 to TRBJ2-7; TRBD1 aligns across 7 bases. The V segment lost 5 bases and the J segment 4 bases; nucleotides outside the gene matches: 8. Germline assignment: CDR1 SGHTA and CDR2 FQGTGA. The CDR3 extends over 14 amino acids. CDR3 nucleotides: TGTGCCAGCAGCCCGACCGGGACAGATTACGAGCAGTACTTC. Residues: CASSPTGTDYEQYF. The variable domain in full, completed from reference TRBV7-3 and TRBJ2-7, reads GAGVSQTPSNKVTEKGKYVELRCDPISGHTALYWYRQSLGQGPEFLIYFQGTGAADDSGLPNDRFFAVRPEGSVSTLKIQRTERGDSAVYLCASSPTGTDYEQYFGPGTRLTVT.

The CDR3, as DNA: TGTGCCAGCACAGGGGGCAGGGAAGATACGCAGTATTTT. It encodes CASTGGREDTQYF. The J gene is TRBJ2-3, the V gene TRBV7-9, with 8 bases that match TRBD1. The CDR3 extends over 13 amino acids. The V gene's germline CDR1 is SEHNR and CDR2 FQNEAQ (reference sequence). Losses at the gene ends were 7 bases for V and 5 bases for J; bases not matched to a gene: 5.

The V and J genes are TRBV28 and TRBJ2-2, with a weak D call TRBD1 (6 bases). Trimming cost V 6 bases and J 1 base, with 12 bases left between them. Germline V lookup: CDR1 MDHEN, CDR2 SYDVKM. CDR3 length: 15 amino acids. This CDR3 reads CASSFGQLNTGELFF. The DNA of the CDR3 is TGTGCCAGCAGCTTTGGACAGCTGAACACCGGGGAGCTGTTTTTT.

V and J are TRBV27 and TRBJ1-2; a weak D match, TRBD1 (6 bases). The CDR3 totals 12 residues. Per the germline V gene, CDR1 is MNHEY and CDR2 is SMNVEV (reference sequence). Trimming took off 6 bases at V and 10 bases at J, with 15 bases between the two ends. The CDR3 loop reads CASRYPRGAYTF. CDR3 sequence (DNA): TGTGCCAGCAGATACCCCAGGGGAGCCTACACCTTC.

The rearrangement uses TRBV7-9 and TRBJ1-5, with a possible D match to TRBD1 (6 bases). Trimming took 5 bases from V and 5 from J, leaving 10 bases between them. Germline assignment: CDR1 SEHNR and CDR2 FQNEAQ (reference sequence). The CDR3 is 13 amino acids. CDR3 nucleotides: TGTGCCAGCAGCACCACAGGGCATCAGCCCCAGCATTTT. Amino acids: CASSTTGHQPQHF.

This clone was seen only a few times. The rearrangement links TRBV6-5 to TRBJ2-7; no definite D call. From germline, CDR1 is MNHEY and CDR2 SVGAGI. The V end lost 2 bases, the J end lost 0 bases, and 11 bases lay between the germline ends. CDR3 length: 15 residues. DNA for the CDR3: TGTGCCAGCAGTTACACGCGGCAGAGCTCCTACGAGCAGTACTTC. It is translated as CASSYTRQSSYEQYF.

V usage is TRBV7-2 and J usage is TRBJ1-2; perhaps TRBD1 as D (6 bases). Germline V gives CDR1 SGHTA, CDR2 FQGNSA. The CDR3 has 17 residues. V lost 0 bases and J lost 2, with 16 bases in between. CDR3 in amino acids: CASSLAAWGRTNYGYTF. The CDR3 DNA reads TGTGCCAGCAGCTTAGCAGCATGGGGGCGAACCAACTATGGCTACACCTTC.